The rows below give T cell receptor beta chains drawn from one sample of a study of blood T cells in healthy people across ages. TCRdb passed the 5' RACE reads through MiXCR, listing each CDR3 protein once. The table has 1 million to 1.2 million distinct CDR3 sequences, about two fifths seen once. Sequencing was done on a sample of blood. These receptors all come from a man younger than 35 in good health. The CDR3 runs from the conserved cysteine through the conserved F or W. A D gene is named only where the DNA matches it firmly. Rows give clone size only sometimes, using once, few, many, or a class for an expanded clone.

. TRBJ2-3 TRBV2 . TGTGCCAGCAGTGAGGCGACAGCCAGACGCACAGATACGCAGTATTTT CASSEATARRTDTQYF
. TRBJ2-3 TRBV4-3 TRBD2 TGCGCCAGCAGCCAAAACACCGCCGGGACTAGCGACACAGATACGCAGTATTTT CASSQNTAGTSDTDTQYF
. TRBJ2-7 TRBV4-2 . TGTGCCAGCAGCCAAGAAAGCACTAGCTCCTACAATGAGCAGTACTTC CASSQESTSSYNEQYF
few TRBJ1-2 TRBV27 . TGTGCCAGCAGTCTGACAGGATTTGGCTACACCTTC CASSLTGFGYTF
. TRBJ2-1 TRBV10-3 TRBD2 TGTGCCAGTTCGCTAGCGGGAAAGACGAATGAGCAGTTCTTC CASSLAGKTNEQFF
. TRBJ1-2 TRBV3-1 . TGTGCCAGCAGCCAGGGGAGCTTGAGTGGCTACACCTTC CASSQGSLSGYTF
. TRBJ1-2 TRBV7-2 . TGTGCCAGCAGCCCCCACATAAACTATGGCTACACCTTC CASSPHINYGYTF
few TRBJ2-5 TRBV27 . TGTGCCAGCAGTACTAAACCAGGGTCCGGGGACCAGTACTTC CASSTKPGSGDQYF
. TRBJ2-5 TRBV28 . TGTGCCAGCAGTTTTCCCACAGGGAGGAAAGAGACCCAGTACTTC CASSFPTGRKETQYF
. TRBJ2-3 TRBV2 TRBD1 TGTGCCAGCAGTCCCCGGGACAGGGGTAGGAATACGCAGTATTTT CASSPRDRGRNTQYF
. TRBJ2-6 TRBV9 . TGTGCCAGCAGCGTAGAATCACTCTTTACTCCCCAGGGGCGGAACGTCCTGACTTTC CASSVESLFTPQGRNVLTF
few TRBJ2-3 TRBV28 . TGTGCCAGCAGTTCGACCGGGACATTAGATACGCAGTATTTT CASSSTGTLDTQYF
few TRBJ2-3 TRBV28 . TGTGCCAGCAGTCCTACCCCCTTTGGTTCACCATCAGATACGCAGTATTTT CASSPTPFGSPSDTQYF
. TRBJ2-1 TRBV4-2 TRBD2 TGTGCCAGCACCCAGTGGACTAGCGGAATCGGCCCAGAGCAGTTCTTC CASTQWTSGIGPEQFF
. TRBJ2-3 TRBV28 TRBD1 TGTGCCAGCTTCCTCGCCGGGACAGAAAGCACAGATACGCAGTATTTT CASFLAGTESTDTQYF
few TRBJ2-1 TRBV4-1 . TGCGCCAGCAGCCCTCCCGAGGGTCATTCCTACAATGAGCAGTTCTTC CASSPPEGHSYNEQFF
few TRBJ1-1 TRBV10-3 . TGTGCCATCAGGAACCACGCCGGATTTAACACTGAAGCTTTCTTT CAIRNHAGFNTEAFF
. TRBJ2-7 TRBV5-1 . TGCGCCAGCAGCTTGGGGACAGTGAGTAGGACCTACGAGCAGTACTTC CASSLGTVSRTYEQYF
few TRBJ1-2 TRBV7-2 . TGTGCCAGCAGCTTAGCCCTACTCACAGGGATGGATGGCTACACCTTC CASSLALLTGMDGYTF
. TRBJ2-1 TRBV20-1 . TGCAGTGCTACTGACGCGTACAATGAGCAGTTCTTC CSATDAYNEQFF
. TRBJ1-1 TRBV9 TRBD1 TGTGCCAGCAGCGTATCAGGGACAGGGGCCACTGAAGCTTTCTTT CASSVSGTGATEAFF
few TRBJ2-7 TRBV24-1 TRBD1 TGTGCCATCGATTCCCGGGACAGGGGAGACTACGAGCAGTACTTC CAIDSRDRGDYEQYF
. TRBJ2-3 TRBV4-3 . TGCGCCAGCAGCCAAGATTCTCCCAATCAGGGAGATACGCAGTATTTT CASSQDSPNQGDTQYF
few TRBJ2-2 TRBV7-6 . TGTGCCAGCAGTTCAGGGAGCTTGAACACCGGGGAGCTGTTTTTT CASSSGSLNTGELFF
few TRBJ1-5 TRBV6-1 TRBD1 TGTGCCAGCAGTGAAGCCAGGGGGTCTAATCAGCCCCAGCATTTT CASSEARGSNQPQHF
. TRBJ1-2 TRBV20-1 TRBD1 TGCAGTGCTAGATCGGTAGTCCCGGGACAGGAGAGCATAGATGGCTACACCTTC CSARSVVPGQESIDGYTF
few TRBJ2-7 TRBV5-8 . TGTGCCAGCACCAGGACCGCGTACTACGAGCAGTACTTC CASTRTAYYEQYF
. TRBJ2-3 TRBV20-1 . TGCAGTGCGTGGCTGGGAGAGCGGGATACGCAGTATTTT CSAWLGERDTQYF
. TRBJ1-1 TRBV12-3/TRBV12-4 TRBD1 TGTGCCAGCAGTTTAGTGGAACAGGGGTACACTGAAGCTTTCTTT CASSLVEQGYTEAFF
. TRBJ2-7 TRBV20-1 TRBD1 TGCAGTGCTCGAGATCCGGGACAGGGGGATTCCTACGAGCAGTACTTC CSARDPGQGDSYEQYF
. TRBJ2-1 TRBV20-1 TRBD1 TGCAGTGCTCTCATTCGACAGGGGGCCAATGAGCAGTTCTTC CSALIRQGANEQFF
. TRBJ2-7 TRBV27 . TGTGCCAGCGGAATTATAGGGACCTCCTACGAGCAGTACTTC CASGIIGTSYEQYF
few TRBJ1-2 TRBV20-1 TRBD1 TGCAGTGCCGACGGGACAGGAGGTTACGGGAATGGCTACACCTTC CSADGTGGYGNGYTF
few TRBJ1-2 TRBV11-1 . TGTGCCAGCAGTCGGGACCCTGGGGACTATGGCTACACCTTC CASSRDPGDYGYTF
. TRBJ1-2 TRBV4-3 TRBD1 TGCGCCAGCAGCCCTGGACAGGGTGGAAAATATCGATATGGCTACACCTTC CASSPGQGGKYRYGYTF
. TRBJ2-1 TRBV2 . TGTGCCAGCAGTCTGGGAAGCGTTCCCGAGCAGTTCTTC CASSLGSVPEQFF
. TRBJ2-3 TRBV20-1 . TGCAGTGCGCATACAGGAGGTGACAGCACAGATACGCAGTATTTT CSAHTGGDSTDTQYF
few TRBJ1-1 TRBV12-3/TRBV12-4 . TGTGCCAGCAGCCCACTGTGGGGGGTGGCTTTCTTT CASSPLWGVAFF
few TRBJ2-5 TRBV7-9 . TGTGCCAGCAGCGGACAGTGGGAGTACCAAGAGACCCAGTACTTC CASSGQWEYQETQYF